This record covers a single T cell receptor beta chain. This entry is derived from a study of CD8 T cells in Susac syndrome. The overall study: Of the sequenced Susac syndrome patients, five or six had active disease and fewer than 10 were in remission. When their blood was taken, the Susac syndrome patients had either not yet had any therapy, were taking corticosteroids, or were taking intravenous immunoglobulin alone.

TCR beta sequences were obtained from blood CD8+ and CD4+ T cells. Germline values: CDR1 SEHNR, CDR2 FQNEAQ (reference sequence). The CDR3 is made up of 16 amino acids. Trimming took 5 bases from V and 2 from J; bases not matched to a gene: 9. Reverse transcription of about 0.45 to 1 ug RNA used random hexamers. Amplification of the TCR beta CDR3 was carried out by immunoSEQ multiplex PCR, which spanned a total of 54 Vbeta and 13 Jbeta segments. From the immunoSEQ multiplex PCR reads, TCRdb called clonotypes with MiXCR, one entry per CDR3 protein. The sample consists of roughly 140,000 distinct CDR3 sequences, roughly 95% of them appearing once.

Sample: CD4+ T cells from PBMCs. This rearrangement joins TRBV7-9 to TRBJ2-7; TRBD2 aligns across 10 bases. The origin of this receptor is a human donor with Susac syndrome. CDR3 sequence (DNA): TGTGCCAGCAGCCCCAGCGGGAGGGCCCGACCCTACGAGCAGTACTTC. Translated, it gives CASSPSGRARPYEQYF.